Below are 2 T cell receptor beta chains sequenced from a single sample in a study of blood T cell repertoires in COVID-19. Profiling relied on immunoSEQ multiplex PCR, and the TCRdb table lists in-frame clones only, not all of them. Among about 190,000 clones listed, 85% to 90% were seen once. Input material: peripheral blood. The origin of the receptors is a woman aged 25-40 years with active or convalescent COVID-19.

CDR3 DNA sequence: TGTGCCAGCAGCTTGAGGCCGGGGACAACTAACTATGGCTACACCTTC. The encoded protein is CASSLRPGTTNYGYTF. The V call is TRBV5-5, the J call TRBJ1-2; perhaps TRBD1 as D (6 bases). There are 16 residues in the CDR3. The V gene lost 1 base and the J gene lost 0 bases, with 13 bases spanning the gap. Germline loops: CDR1 SGHKS, CDR2 YYEKEE (reference sequence).

This chain uses TRBV7-6 with TRBJ2-6; D uncertain. Germline lookup yields CDR1 SGHVS and CDR2 FNYEAQ. Trimming shortened V by 0 bases and J by 4 bases, and 10 bases separated the two germline ends. The CDR3 loop spans 16 amino acids. The CDR3 sequence is CASSLAGVAGANVLTF. In DNA form, the CDR3 reads TGTGCCAGCAGCTTAGCTGGCGTAGCCGGGGCCAACGTCCTGACTTTC.